Below, 10 T cell receptor beta chains from the same sample are listed, as sequenced in a study of T cells in Graves' hyperthyroidism and ophthalmopathy. Template material for amplifying TCR beta CDR3 regions consisted of RNA transcripts. Carried out on the TCR CDR3, a first-round RT-PCR used the HTBI primer set. TCRdb fed the multiplex PCR reads into MiXCR, producing one record per CDR3 protein. The table has around 600,000 distinct CDR3 sequences, approximately 15% seen once. The sequenced sample consisted of blood. The source of these receptors is a woman in her late teens or twenties with Graves' ophthalmopathy.

This clonotype was seen once. A clone one base away is much larger, so this may be a read error. The chain has TRBV11-2 and TRBJ2-7; the D gene is possibly TRBD2 (6 bases). Germline V lookup: CDR1 SGHAT, CDR2 FQNNGV. With 1 base removed from V and 7 bases from J, the gap between germline ends came to 17 bases. The CDR3 spans 15 residues. Written as DNA, the CDR3 is TGTGCCAGCAGCTTAGCGTTACAGGCCGGGGGTGAGCAGTACTTC. Translated, it gives CASSLALQAGGEQYF.

This clonotype showed up many times. The rearrangement joins TRBV2 to TRBJ1-5; D possibly corresponds to TRBD1 (5 bases). V was pared by 5 bases and J by 2 bases, with 13 bases between. This CDR3 has 15 amino acids. Germline lookup yields CDR1 SNHLY and CDR2 FYNNEI. The CDR3 DNA reads TGTGCCAGCAGTTCAGGGACCCGCCGCAATCAGCCCCAGCATTTT. This encodes CASSSGTRRNQPQHF.

The table lists this clonotype with many counts. This chain connects TRBV20-1 to TRBJ1-6, with 7 bases lining up with TRBD1. Germline-derived CDR1 and CDR2 are DFQATT and SNEGSKA (reference sequence). With 3 bases clipped from V and 11 bases from J, the junction kept 7 bases outside the gene matches. CDR3 length: 13 amino acids. The CDR3 is CSARAGGGAPLHF. Here the CDR3 DNA reads TGCAGTGCTAGGGCAGGGGGAGGTGCACCCCTCCACTTT.

This clonotype was counted a few times. The gene calls are TRBV28 and TRBJ2-1, with a weak D call TRBD1 (6 bases). The CDR3 totals 12 residues. V was shortened by 7 bases and J by 5 bases, with 9 bases between the two germline ends. Germline V lookup: CDR1 MDHEN, CDR2 SYDVKM. The CDR3 nucleotides are TGTGCCAGCACCTACAGGGACAATGAGCAGTTCTTC. Amino acid sequence: CASTYRDNEQFF.

There are a few counts of this clonotype. The V and J genes are TRBV19 and TRBJ1-5, with 7 positions matching TRBD1. V trimming: 0 bases; J trimming: 5 bases; junction bases outside the gene matches: 10. CDR1 LNHDA and CDR2 SQIVND come from the germline V gene (reference sequence). CDR3 length: 17 residues. The CDR3 region is CASSIDQRQGGDQPQHF. CDR3 coding DNA: TGTGCCAGTAGTATAGATCAGCGACAGGGAGGCGATCAGCCCCAGCATTTT.

The rearrangement joins TRBV10-3 to TRBJ2-1, with unresolved D. CDR3 size: 15 residues. V was cut by 10 bases and J by 6 bases, with 22 bases left in between. Germline V lookup: CDR1 ENHRY, CDR2 SYGVKD. The CDR3: CASRKRVPKGNEQFF. The DNA of the CDR3 is TGTGCCAGCAGAAAAAGGGTCCCGAAGGGCAATGAGCAGTTCTTC.

This clonotype has at least ten counts. The V call is TRBV6-2 or TRBV6-3, the J call TRBJ2-2; the match to TRBD2 covers 10 bases. Germline CDR1 reads MNHEY; CDR2 reads SVGEGT. The CDR3 is 18 amino acids. Germline trimming cut 4 bases from V and 2 bases from J; bases unmatched to any gene: 10. CDR3 sequence (DNA): TGTGCCAGCAGTTCCCCGGTGCAGCGGGAGGGAAACACCGGGGAGCTGTTTTTT. This translates into CASSSPVQREGNTGELFF.

This clonotype has a count of ten or more. The J gene is TRBJ2-7, the V gene TRBV28, with 8 bases that match TRBD1. The CDR3 loop spans 16 amino acids. Trimming cost V 1 base and J 3 bases; bases outside gene matches: 8. Germline V gives CDR1 MDHEN, CDR2 SYDVKM. The chain's CDR3 is CASSLSLGDRSYEQYF. The CDR3 nucleotides are TGTGCCAGCAGTTTATCGTTGGGGGACAGGAGCTACGAGCAGTACTTC.

This clonotype was counted ten times or more. The rearrangement joins TRBV28 to TRBJ1-4; D remains ambiguous. The germline gives CDR1 MDHEN, CDR2 SYDVKM. V was pared by 4 bases and J by 4 bases, with 7 bases between. The CDR3 is 13 amino acids. The CDR3 DNA reads TGTGCCAGCAGTTCCAGAAATAATGAAAAACTGTTTTTT. This translates into CASSSRNNEKLFF.

This sequence joins TRBV19 and TRBJ1-2; TRBD1 agrees at 8 bases. This CDR3 is built from 15 residues. The germline gives CDR1 LNHDA, CDR2 SQIVND (reference sequence). Germline trimming cut 2 bases from V and 6 bases from J; bases unmatched to any gene: 8. CDR3 bases: TGTGCCAGTAGTATAAGGGACAGGATCTTAAATGGCTACACCTTC. It encodes CASSIRDRILNGYTF.